This T cell receptor (beta chain) originates from a study of cytomegalovirus exposure and HLA in healthy donors. The study's findings and limits: According to a subsequent analysis, TCR clusters from the first cohort were inclined to appear together in the roughly 110 validation repertoires. Rarity marked most TCR sequences, yet some public TCRs occurred in many donors. Through in vitro validation, a few CMV-associated chains were shown to be specific for CMV antigens.

The CDR3 runs to 15 residues. Looked up from germline, CDR1 is MNHEY and CDR2 is SVGAGI. V dropped 5 bases and J dropped 4 bases, with 14 bases sitting between them. Clones were sequenced by immunoSEQ multiplex PCR, and TCRdb holds only the in-frame ones, with some missing. The sample holds some 63,000 clones, 89% seen once. Note on this clone: Its antigen is not identified.

The receptor's source is a woman aged 18-29 years in good health and CMV-seronegative. The rearrangement uses TRBV6-5 and TRBJ2-2; a weak D match, TRBD1 (6 bases). The sequenced sample consisted of PBMCs. The CDR3 sequence: CASSRRTAFTGELFF. The CDR3 coding sequence is TGTGCCAGCAGTCGACGGACAGCCTTCACCGGGGAGCTGTTTTTT.